Given below is one T cell receptor beta chain in context. Original processing notes: Reference gene primer amplification yielded estimated nucleated cell counts. Measured with immunoSEQ multiplex PCR; TCRdb has only the in-frame clones, and not every one. V, J and clone size are those of that table, while D and trimming were read from the DNA. Of 90,000 or so clones in the sample, 80% to 90% are singletons; the top ten hold roughly 5.4%. This sample was taken from a study of blood T cell repertoires in COVID-19. At the level of the study: Acute and convalescent COVID-19 samples came from the United States, Italy and Spain. T cells, B-cell-depleted T cells, or PBMCs provided the cDNA or gDNA that served as material.

The V gene end was trimmed by 7 bases and the J gene end by 5 bases; junction bases not matched to a gene: 8. This CDR3 region has 14 residues. Germline CDR1 and CDR2: SNHLY and FYNNEI. This receptor was identified in a woman aged 80 or older with active COVID-19. Source material: peripheral blood. J is TRBJ2-7 and V is TRBV2; 10 bases agree with TRBD2. The CDR3 sequence is CASTELAGLDEQYF. The CDR3 DNA reads as TGTGCCAGCACCGAACTAGCGGGACTAGACGAGCAGTACTTC.